This T cell receptor (beta chain) was retrieved from a study of blood T cell repertoires in COVID-19. Study summary: Italy, Spain and the United States were the sources of the convalescent and acute COVID-19 samples.

Original handling: By means of reference gene primer amplification, nucleated cell counts were estimated. Measured with immunoSEQ multiplex PCR; TCRdb has only the in-frame clones, and not every one. D and trimming were read from the DNA, whereas the V and J calls and clone size are those reported in that table. Of more than 250,000 clones detected, roughly 87% appear once; the ten largest clones hold 1%. Germline CDR1 is GTSNPN and CDR2 is SVGIG (reference sequence). This CDR3 spans 16 amino acids. After removal of 1 base from V and 2 bases from J, the junction contained 5 bases not matched to a gene.

The receptor comes from a middle-aged man with active or convalescent COVID-19. The specimen sequenced was peripheral blood. The genes are TRBV30 and TRBJ1-6, with TRBD1 identical over 7 bases. CDR3 loop: CAWSGRTGAYNSPLHF. CDR3 in DNA: TGTGCCTGGAGTGGTCGGACAGGCGCCTATAATTCACCCCTCCACTTT.